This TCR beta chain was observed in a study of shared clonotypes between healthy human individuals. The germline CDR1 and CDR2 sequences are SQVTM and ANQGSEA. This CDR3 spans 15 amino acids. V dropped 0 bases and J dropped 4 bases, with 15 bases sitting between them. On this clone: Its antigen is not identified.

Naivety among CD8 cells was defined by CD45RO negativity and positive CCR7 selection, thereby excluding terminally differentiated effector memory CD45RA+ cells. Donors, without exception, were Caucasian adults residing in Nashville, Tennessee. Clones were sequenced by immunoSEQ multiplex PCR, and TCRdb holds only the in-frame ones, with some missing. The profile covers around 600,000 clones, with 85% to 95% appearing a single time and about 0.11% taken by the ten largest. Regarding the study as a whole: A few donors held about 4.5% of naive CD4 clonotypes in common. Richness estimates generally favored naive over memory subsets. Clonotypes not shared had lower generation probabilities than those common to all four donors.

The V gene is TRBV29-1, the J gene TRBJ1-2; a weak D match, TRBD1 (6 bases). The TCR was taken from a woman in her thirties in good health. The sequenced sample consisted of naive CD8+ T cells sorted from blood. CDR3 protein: CSVEEPSTGVYGYTF. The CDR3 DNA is TGCAGCGTTGAAGAACCCTCGACAGGAGTCTATGGCTACACCTTC. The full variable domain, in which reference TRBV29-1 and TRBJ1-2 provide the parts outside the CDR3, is SAVISQKPSRDICQRGTSLTIQCQVDSQVTMMFWYRQQPGQSLTLIATANQGSEATYESGFVIDKFPISRPNLTFSTLTVSNMSPEDSSIYLCSVEEPSTGVYGYTFGSGTRLTVV.